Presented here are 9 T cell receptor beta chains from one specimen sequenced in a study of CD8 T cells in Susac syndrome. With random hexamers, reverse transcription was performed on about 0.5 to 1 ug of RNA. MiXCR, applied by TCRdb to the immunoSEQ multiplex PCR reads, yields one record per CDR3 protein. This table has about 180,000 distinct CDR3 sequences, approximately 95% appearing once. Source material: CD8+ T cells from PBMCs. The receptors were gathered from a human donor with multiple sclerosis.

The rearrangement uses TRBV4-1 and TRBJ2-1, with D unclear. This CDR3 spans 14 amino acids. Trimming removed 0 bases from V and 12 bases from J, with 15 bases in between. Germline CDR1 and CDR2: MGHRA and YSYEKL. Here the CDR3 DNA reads TGCGCCAGCAGCCAAGATATTGTAACAGTAGGGCAGTTCTTC. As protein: CASSQDIVTVGQFF.

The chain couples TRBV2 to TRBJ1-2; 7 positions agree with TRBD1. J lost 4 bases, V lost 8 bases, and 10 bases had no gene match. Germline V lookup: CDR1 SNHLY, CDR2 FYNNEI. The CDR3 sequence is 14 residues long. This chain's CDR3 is CASGHRDSSYGYTF. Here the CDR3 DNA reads TGTGCCAGCGGCCACAGGGACAGTTCCTATGGCTACACCTTC.

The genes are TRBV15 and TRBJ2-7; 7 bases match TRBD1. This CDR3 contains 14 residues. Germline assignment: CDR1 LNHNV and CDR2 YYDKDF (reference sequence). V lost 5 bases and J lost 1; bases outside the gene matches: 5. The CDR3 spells CATSADRVSYEQYF. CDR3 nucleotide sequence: TGTGCCACCAGCGCCGACAGGGTTTCCTACGAGCAGTACTTC.

This CDR3 is CASSRDRVSDEQYF. CDR3 coding DNA: TGCGCCAGCAGCCGGGACAGGGTAAGCGACGAGCAGTACTTC. The chain couples TRBV5-1 to TRBJ2-7, with 9 nucleotides matching TRBD1. From germline, CDR1 is SGHRS and CDR2 YFSETQ. The CDR3 covers 14 residues. The V and J ends lost 4 bases and 5 bases, in that order; junction bases with no gene match: 7.

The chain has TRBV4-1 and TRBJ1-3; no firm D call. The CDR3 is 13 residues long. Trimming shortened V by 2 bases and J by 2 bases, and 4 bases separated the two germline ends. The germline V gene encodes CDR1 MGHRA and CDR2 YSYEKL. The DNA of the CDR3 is TGCGCCAGCAGCCAAACCCCTGGAAACACCATATATTTT. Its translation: CASSQTPGNTIYF.

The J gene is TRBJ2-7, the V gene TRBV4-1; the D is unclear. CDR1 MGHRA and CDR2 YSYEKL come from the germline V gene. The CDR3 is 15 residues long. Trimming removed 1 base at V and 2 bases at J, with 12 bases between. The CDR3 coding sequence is TGCGCCAGCAGCCAAGGACGGCTGGACGCCTACGAGCAGTACTTC. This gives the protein CASSQGRLDAYEQYF.

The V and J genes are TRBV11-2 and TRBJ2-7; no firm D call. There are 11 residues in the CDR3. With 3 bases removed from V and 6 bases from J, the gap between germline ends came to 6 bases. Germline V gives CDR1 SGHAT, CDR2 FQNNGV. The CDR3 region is CASSFWGEQYF. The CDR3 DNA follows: TGTGCCAGCAGCTTCTGGGGCGAGCAGTACTTC.

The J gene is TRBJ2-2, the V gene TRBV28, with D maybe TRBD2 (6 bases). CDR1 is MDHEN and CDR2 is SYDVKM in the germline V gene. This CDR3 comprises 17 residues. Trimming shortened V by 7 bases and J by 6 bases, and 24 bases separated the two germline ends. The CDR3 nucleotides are TGTGCCAGCACCCCGGGAGTCGAAGCGGATAAAGCCGGGGAGCTGTTTTTT. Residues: CASTPGVEADKAGELFF.

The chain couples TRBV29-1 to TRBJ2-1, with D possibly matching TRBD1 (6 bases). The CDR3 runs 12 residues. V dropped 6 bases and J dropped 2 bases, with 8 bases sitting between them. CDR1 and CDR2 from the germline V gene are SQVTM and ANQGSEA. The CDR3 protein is CSVRTAYNEQFF. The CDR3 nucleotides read TGCAGCGTCCGGACAGCCTACAATGAGCAGTTCTTC.